The sequence of this TCR beta chain was determined in a study of T cell responses to AZD1222 COVID-19 vaccine. Germline CDR1 is SGHNT and CDR2 is YYREEE (reference sequence). The CDR3 loop spans 13 amino acids. V dropped 0 bases and J dropped 2 bases, with 3 bases sitting between them. Clones were sequenced by immunoSEQ multiplex PCR, and TCRdb holds only the in-frame ones, with some missing. The sample comprises some 99,000 clones, about 90% of which are singletons, and approximately 5% rests with the top ten. In its sample, this clone was seen once. The receptor was derived from an adult in good health. Sequenced here: peripheral blood, sampled on day 0 of AZD1222 vaccination. The rearrangement links TRBV5-4 to TRBJ1-3, with D hard to call. CDR3 sequence (DNA): TGTGCCAGCAGCTTGGCGGCTGGAAACACCATATATTTT. Translating it yields CASSLAAGNTIYF.